Below, 21 T cell receptor beta chains from the same sample are listed, as sequenced in a study of cytomegalovirus exposure and HLA in healthy donors (dated by TCRdb to about 2017). Libraries were prepared through the immunoSEQ multiplex PCR assay. A mixture of 60 forward primers for TCR Vbeta segments and 13 reverse primers for TCR Jbeta segments was used in the multiplex PCR. The immuneACCESS repertoire file appears here via TCRdb, limited to in-frame rearrangements. These files lack a portion of the clones; in checked studies, under half of the deficit traces to unresolved V genes, and the cause of the others is not known. Within this sample are roughly 69,000 clones, with roughly 65% of them counted one time only. The ten largest make up 13% to 15% of the sample. Sequencing was performed on PBMCs. The source of these receptors is a male donor in good health and CMV-seropositive.

Concerning this clone: Other DNA sequences in the same sample also yield this CDR3. This chain connects TRBV7-9 to TRBJ1-2, with a weak D call TRBD1 (5 bases). The CDR3 covers 15 residues. Germline CDR1 and CDR2: SEHNR and FQNEAQ (reference sequence). The V end was cut by 3 bases, the J end by 8 bases, with 19 bases between. CDR3 sequence: CASSLDYVPGEGYTF. CDR3 DNA: TGTGCCAGCAGCTTGGATTACGTGCCGGGGGAGGGCTACACCTTC.

The chain is built from TRBV7-9 and TRBJ1-2, with 7 bases lining up with TRBD1. Trimming at V came to 4 bases and at J to 4 bases, leaving 12 bases not matched to a gene. The CDR3 runs 16 residues. Germline values: CDR1 SEHNR, CDR2 FQNEAQ (reference sequence). Written as DNA, the CDR3 is TGTGCCAGCAGCTCAGTCCCGGGACAGTTTTCCTATGGCTACACCTTC. Protein: CASSSVPGQFSYGYTF.

The chain couples TRBV7-9 to TRBJ1-1, with no clear D. The CDR3 totals 11 residues. The V and J ends lost 4 bases and 4 bases respectively, with 4 bases between them. Per the germline V gene, CDR1 is SEHNR and CDR2 is FQNEAQ (reference sequence). CDR3 amino acids: CASSSFTEAFF. CDR3 DNA: TGTGCCAGCAGCTCCTTCACTGAAGCTTTCTTT. The full variable domain, with the rest looked up from reference TRBV7-9 and TRBJ1-1, is DTGVSQNPRHKITKRGQNVTFRCDPISEHNRLYWYRQTLGQGPEFLTYFQNEAQLEKSRLLSDRFSAERPKGSFSTLEIQRTEQGDSAMYLCASSSFTEAFFGQGTRLTVV.

This clone was detected a few times. The rearrangement uses TRBV5-1 and TRBJ2-7; D is undetermined. CDR3 length equals 13 residues. Trimming stripped 2 bases from V and 6 bases from J, with 12 bases between. Germline CDR1 SGHRS, CDR2 YFSETQ. CDR3 sequence: CASSFGVGFEQYF. Here the CDR3 DNA reads TGCGCCAGCAGCTTCGGAGTTGGGTTCGAGCAGTACTTC.

This clone appeared a single time. This rearrangement joins TRBV13 to TRBJ1-5, with D unclear. This CDR3 contains 14 residues. Trimming stripped 5 bases from V and 6 bases from J, with 14 bases between. Germline V gives CDR1 PRHDT, CDR2 FYEKMQ (reference sequence). CDR3 bases: TGTGCCAGCAGCGGAGGTCCTGGGTTTCAGCCCCAGCATTTT. Protein sequence: CASSGGPGFQPQHF.

This clone appeared a few times. The V gene is TRBV6-5, the J gene TRBJ1-2; perhaps TRBD1 as D (5 bases). Germline CDR1 reads MNHEY; CDR2 reads SVGAGI. V lost 8 bases, J lost 8 bases, and 12 bases lay in between. The CDR3 sequence is 11 residues long. DNA of the CDR3: TGTGCCAGCCGGGGGGTTTGGGGCTACACCTTC. This encodes CASRGVWGYTF.

This clone was observed once. CDR3 DNA: TGCGCCAGCAGCCCGCGACAGGGGAGTAGTGGCTACACCTTC. Protein sequence: CASSPRQGSSGYTF. This sequence joins TRBV4-1 and TRBJ1-2, with 8 nucleotides matching TRBD1. CDR1 and CDR2 (germline): MGHRA, YSYEKL. The J segment lost 7 bases and the V segment lost 4 bases, leaving 8 bases of the junction unmatched. This CDR3 is 14 amino acids long.

The chain uses TRBV6-4 and TRBJ2-2; 9 positions match TRBD1. Losses at the gene ends were 10 bases for V and 3 bases for J; bases not matched to a gene: 6. CDR3 length equals 14 residues. CDR1 and CDR2 from the germline V gene are MRHNA and SNTAGT. The CDR3 DNA reads as TGTGCCACCCGGGACAGGGATGACACCGGGGAGCTGTTTTTT. Amino acid sequence: CATRDRDDTGELFF.

The CDR3: CASSHRSGVGTEAFF. The CDR3 DNA sequence: TGTGCCAGCAGCCATCGATCGGGGGTTGGCACTGAAGCTTTCTTT. The gene calls are TRBV14 and TRBJ1-1; D is perhaps TRBD1 (5 bases). Trimming took 3 bases from V and 4 from J, leaving 15 bases between them. The CDR3 has 15 residues. Germline CDR1 is SGHDN and CDR2 is FVKESK. The full variable domain, rest sourced from reference TRBV14 and TRBJ1-1, is EAGVTQFPSHSVIEKGQTVTLRCDPISGHDNLYWYRRVMGKEIKFLLHFVKESKQDESGMPNNRFLAERTGGTYSTLKVQPAELEDSGVYFCASSHRSGVGTEAFFGQGTRLTVV.

This clone has just one count. At one end the junction does not follow the germline gene, possibly because of a read error. V and J are TRBV19 and TRBJ1-5, with 8 bases identical to TRBD1. The germline V gene has CDR1 LNHDA and CDR2 SQIVND (reference sequence). The CDR3 extends over 15 amino acids. The CDR3 nucleotides read TGTGCCAGTAGCATAGGACAGGGACGGAATCAGCCCCAGCATTTT. Translation: CASSIGQGRNQPQHF.

J is TRBJ2-5 and V is TRBV7-9, with a tentative D call TRBD1 (6 bases). The CDR3 extends over 17 amino acids. Germline lookup yields CDR1 SEHNR and CDR2 FQNEAQ (reference sequence). Trimming stripped 4 bases from V and 2 bases from J, with 20 bases between. CDR3 bases: TGTGCCAGCAGCTCAACCCGGGGACAACTATTTCAAGAGACCCAGTACTTC. As protein: CASSSTRGQLFQETQYF. Full variable domain (missing parts from reference TRBV7-9 and TRBJ2-5): DTGVSQNPRHKITKRGQNVTFRCDPISEHNRLYWYRQTLGQGPEFLTYFQNEAQLEKSRLLSDRFSAERPKGSFSTLEIQRTEQGDSAMYLCASSSTRGQLFQETQYFGPGTRLLVL.

V and J are TRBV6-5 and TRBJ1-6; D is unclear. Per the germline V gene, CDR1 is MNHEY and CDR2 is SVGAGI. This CDR3 comprises 13 residues. The ends were cut back, 0 bases at V and 9 bases at J, with 6 bases in the middle. The CDR3 reads CASSYSRLSPLHF. CDR3 nucleotide sequence: TGTGCCAGCAGTTACTCGAGACTTTCACCCCTCCACTTT.

The chain links TRBV5-1 to TRBJ2-2, with 13 bases identical to TRBD2. Germline CDR1 is SGHRS and CDR2 is YFSETQ. After removal of 4 bases from V and 6 bases from J, the junction contained 6 bases not matched to a gene. The CDR3 covers 16 residues. The CDR3 spells CASSKSLAGGPGELFF. The CDR3 DNA reads TGCGCCAGCAGCAAATCACTAGCGGGAGGGCCCGGGGAGCTGTTTTTT. The full variable domain, its missing parts supplied by reference TRBV5-1 and TRBJ2-2, is KAGVTQTPRYLIKTRGQQVTLSCSPISGHRSVSWYQQTPGQGLQFLFEYFSETQRNKGNFPGRFSGRQFSNSRSEMNVSTLELGDSALYLCASSKSLAGGPGELFFGEGSRLTVL.

The genes are TRBV6-5 and TRBJ2-5; TRBD2 matches at 7 bases. The better agreement between TRBJ2-7 and the DNA end casts doubt on the J call. The CDR3 loop spans 16 amino acids. The V gene's germline CDR1 is MNHEY and CDR2 SVGAGI. CDR3 amino acids: CASSYGGPGGVYEQYF. The CDR3 nucleotides are TGTGCCAGCAGTTACGGGGGACCGGGGGGAGTCTACGAGCAGTACTTC.

The chain combines TRBV19 with TRBJ1-4; maybe TRBD1 (6 bases). V was cut by 6 bases and J by 10 bases, with 21 bases left in between. Germline CDR1 is LNHDA and CDR2 is SQIVND (reference sequence). This CDR3 comprises 15 residues. The CDR3 DNA follows: TGTGCCAGTAGCCGTCCGGGACAAGGGACGGTAAAACTGTTTTTT. Its translation is CASSRPGQGTVKLFF.

The V call is TRBV15, the J call TRBJ2-1; 7 nucleotides agree with TRBD2. Germline CDR1 is LNHNV and CDR2 is YYDKDF (reference sequence). V lost 0 bases and J lost 5; bases outside the gene matches: 4. CDR3 length equals 15 residues. CDR3 amino acids: CATSRDGLVDNEQFF. DNA of the CDR3: TGTGCCACCAGCAGAGACGGACTAGTCGACAATGAGCAGTTCTTC.

The V call is TRBV19, the J call TRBJ2-5, with 7 bases lining up with TRBD1. The CDR3 loop spans 15 amino acids. V dropped 7 bases and J dropped 1; count of bases not matched to a gene: 9. Germline CDR1 is LNHDA and CDR2 is SQIVND (reference sequence). In nucleotides, the CDR3 is TGTGCCAGTACCTCCGGGACAGCGATCCAAGAGACCCAGTACTTC. Protein: CASTSGTAIQETQYF.

This clone turned up a few times. The V and J genes are TRBV7-9 and TRBJ2-1; perhaps TRBD1 as D (6 bases). The CDR3 is 13 amino acids. Trimming removed 10 bases at V and 2 bases at J, with 12 bases between. Germline CDR1 and CDR2: SEHNR and FQNEAQ (reference sequence). The CDR3 region is CAIPRTAYNEQFF. For the CDR3, the DNA is TGTGCCATCCCGCGGACAGCCTACAATGAGCAGTTCTTC.

This clone showed up just a few times. The gene calls are TRBV6-5 and TRBJ2-7, with TRBD1 as a possible D gene (5 bases). The CDR3 is 14 amino acids. The germline CDR1 and CDR2 sequences are MNHEY and SVGAGI. CDR3 bases: TGTGCAGCTAGAACAGAGGTGGGGCCCTACGAGCAGTACTTC. It specifies CAARTEVGPYEQYF.

The V and J genes are TRBV5-4 and TRBJ1-4; 9 bases match TRBD1. The germline gives CDR1 SGHNT, CDR2 YYREEE (reference sequence). The CDR3 has 14 amino acids. V lost 5 bases to trimming and J lost 6 bases; unmatched junction nucleotides: 5. CDR3 region: CASSPGTGHEKLFF. The CDR3 DNA reads TGTGCCAGCAGTCCCGGGACAGGGCATGAAAAACTGTTTTTT.

The gene calls are TRBV10-3 and TRBJ1-2; D not resolved. Trimming removed 0 bases from V and 0 bases from J, with 5 bases in between. The CDR3 extends over 14 amino acids. The germline gives CDR1 ENHRY, CDR2 SYGVKD. CDR3 amino acids: CAISESETNYGYTF. The CDR3 DNA is TGTGCCATCAGTGAGTCGGAGACTAACTATGGCTACACCTTC.